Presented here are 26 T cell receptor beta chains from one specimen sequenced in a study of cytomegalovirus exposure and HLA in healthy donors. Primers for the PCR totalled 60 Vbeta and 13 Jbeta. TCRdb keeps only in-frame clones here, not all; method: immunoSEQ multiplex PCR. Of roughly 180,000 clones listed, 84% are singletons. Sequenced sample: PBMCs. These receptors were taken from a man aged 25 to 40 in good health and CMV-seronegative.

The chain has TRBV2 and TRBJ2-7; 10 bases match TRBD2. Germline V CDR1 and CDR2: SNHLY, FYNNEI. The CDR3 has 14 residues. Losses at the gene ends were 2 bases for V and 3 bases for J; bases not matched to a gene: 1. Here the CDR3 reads CASSELAGVYEQYF. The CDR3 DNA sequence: TGTGCCAGCAGTGAACTAGCGGGAGTCTACGAGCAGTACTTC.

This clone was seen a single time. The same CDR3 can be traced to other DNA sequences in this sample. Here the CDR3 DNA reads TGTGCCAGCAGCGATGACAGCTCTGGAAACACCATATATTTT. Translated: CASSDDSSGNTIYF. The chain has TRBV5-4 and TRBJ1-3, with a possible D match to TRBD1 (5 bases). Trimming took off 4 bases at V and 0 bases at J, with 8 bases between the two ends. Looked up from germline, CDR1 is SGHNT and CDR2 is YYREEE (reference sequence). The CDR3 runs to 14 residues.

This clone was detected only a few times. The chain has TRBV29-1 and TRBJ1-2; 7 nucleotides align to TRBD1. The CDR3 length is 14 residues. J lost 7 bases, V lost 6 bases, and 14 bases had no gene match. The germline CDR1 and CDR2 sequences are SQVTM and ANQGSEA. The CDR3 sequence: CSVLIRTGMGGYTF. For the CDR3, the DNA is TGCAGCGTATTAATCCGGACAGGAATGGGTGGCTACACCTTC.

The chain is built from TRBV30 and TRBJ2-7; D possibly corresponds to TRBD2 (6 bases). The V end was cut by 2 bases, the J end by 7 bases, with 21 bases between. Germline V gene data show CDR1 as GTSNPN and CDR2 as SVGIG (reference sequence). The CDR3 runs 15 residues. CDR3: CAWSPPGLTSGEQYF. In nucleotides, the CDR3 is TGTGCCTGGAGTCCCCCGGGACTTACCTCTGGGGAGCAGTACTTC.

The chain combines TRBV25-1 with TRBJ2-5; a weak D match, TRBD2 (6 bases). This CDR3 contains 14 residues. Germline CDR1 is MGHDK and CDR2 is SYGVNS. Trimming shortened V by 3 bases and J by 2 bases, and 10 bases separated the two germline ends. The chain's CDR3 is CASSDFRGQETQYF. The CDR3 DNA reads TGTGCCAGCAGTGACTTCCGGGGGCAAGAGACCCAGTACTTC.

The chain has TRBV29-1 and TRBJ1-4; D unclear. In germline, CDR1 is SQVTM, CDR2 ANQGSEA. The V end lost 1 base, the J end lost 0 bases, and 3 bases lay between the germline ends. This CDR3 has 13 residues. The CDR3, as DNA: TGCAGCGTTGAAGCAGCAACTAATGAAAAACTGTTTTTT. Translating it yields CSVEAATNEKLFF.

CDR3: CASSSSQGSASYEQYF. For the CDR3, the DNA is TGTGCCAGCAGCTCGTCACAGGGATCAGCCTCCTACGAGCAGTACTTC. The chain combines TRBV7-9 with TRBJ2-7, with D perhaps TRBD1 (6 bases). CDR1 SEHNR and CDR2 FQNEAQ come from the germline V gene (reference sequence). The CDR3 totals 16 residues. V lost 4 bases and J 0 bases, leaving 16 bases between the germline ends.

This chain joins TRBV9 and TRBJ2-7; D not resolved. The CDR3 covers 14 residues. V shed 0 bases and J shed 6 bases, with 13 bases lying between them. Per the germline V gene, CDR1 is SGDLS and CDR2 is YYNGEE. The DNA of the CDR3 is TGTGCCAGCAGCGTAGACCCGACAACGTTCGAGCAGTACTTC. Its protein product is CASSVDPTTFEQYF.

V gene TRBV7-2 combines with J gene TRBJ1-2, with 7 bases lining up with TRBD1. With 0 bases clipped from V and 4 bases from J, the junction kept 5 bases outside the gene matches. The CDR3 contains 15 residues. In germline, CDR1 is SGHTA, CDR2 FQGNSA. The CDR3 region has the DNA TGTGCCAGCAGCTTAGCTAGGGGGCGTTCCTATGGCTACACCTTC. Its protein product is CASSLARGRSYGYTF.

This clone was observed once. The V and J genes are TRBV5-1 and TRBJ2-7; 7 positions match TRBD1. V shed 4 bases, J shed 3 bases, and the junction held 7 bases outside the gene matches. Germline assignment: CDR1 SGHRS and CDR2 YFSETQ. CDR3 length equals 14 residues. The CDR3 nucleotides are TGCGCCAGCAGCGCGGACAGGTTCGGCTACGAGCAGTACTTC. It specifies CASSADRFGYEQYF.

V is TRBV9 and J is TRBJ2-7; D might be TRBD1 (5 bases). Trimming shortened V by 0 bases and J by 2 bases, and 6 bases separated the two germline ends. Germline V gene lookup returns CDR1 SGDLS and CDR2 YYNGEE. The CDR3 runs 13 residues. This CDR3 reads CASSVEGTYEQYF. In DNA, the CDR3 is TGTGCCAGCAGCGTAGAGGGGACCTACGAGCAGTACTTC.

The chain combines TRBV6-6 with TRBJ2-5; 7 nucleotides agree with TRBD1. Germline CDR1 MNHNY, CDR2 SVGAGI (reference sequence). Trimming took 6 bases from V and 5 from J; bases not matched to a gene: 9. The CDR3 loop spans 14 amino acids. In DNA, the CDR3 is TGTGCCAGCAGCTCCCGAAGGGGGCTGGAGACCCAGTACTTC. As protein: CASSSRRGLETQYF.

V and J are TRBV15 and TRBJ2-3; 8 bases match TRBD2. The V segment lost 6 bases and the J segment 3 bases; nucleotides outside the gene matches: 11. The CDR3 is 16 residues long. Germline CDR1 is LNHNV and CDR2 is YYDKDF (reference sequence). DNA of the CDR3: TGTGCCACCAGGGCGGGCCGAGCGGGAGCTACAGATACGCAGTATTTT. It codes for CATRAGRAGATDTQYF.

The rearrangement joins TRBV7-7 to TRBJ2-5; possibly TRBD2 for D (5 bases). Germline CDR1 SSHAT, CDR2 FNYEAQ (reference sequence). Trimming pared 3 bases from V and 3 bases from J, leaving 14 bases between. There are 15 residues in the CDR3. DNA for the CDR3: TGTGCCAGCAGCTTGAACCGAGCGGAAAAAGAGACCCAGTACTTC. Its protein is CASSLNRAEKETQYF.

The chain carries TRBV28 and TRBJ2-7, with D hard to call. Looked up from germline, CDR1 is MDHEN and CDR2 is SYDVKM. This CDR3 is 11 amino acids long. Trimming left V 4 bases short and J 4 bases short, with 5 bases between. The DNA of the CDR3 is TGTGCCAGCAGTTCACTTTACGAGCAGTACTTC. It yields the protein CASSSLYEQYF.

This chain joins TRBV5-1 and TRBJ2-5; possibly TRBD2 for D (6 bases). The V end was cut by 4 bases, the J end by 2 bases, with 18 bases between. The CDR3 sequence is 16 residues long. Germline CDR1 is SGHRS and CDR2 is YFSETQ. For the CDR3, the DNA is TGCGCCAGCAGCCGCTTCCCCTCAGGGACTCAAGAGACCCAGTACTTC. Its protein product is CASSRFPSGTQETQYF.

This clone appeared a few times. Written as DNA, the CDR3 is TGTGCCAGCAGTCGGGTAACAACTAATGAAAAACTGTTTTTT. Translation: CASSRVTTNEKLFF. The chain is built from TRBV2 and TRBJ1-4, with D hard to call. Germline lookup yields CDR1 SNHLY and CDR2 FYNNEI. V was pared by 5 bases and J by 0 bases, with 7 bases between. The CDR3 spans 14 residues.

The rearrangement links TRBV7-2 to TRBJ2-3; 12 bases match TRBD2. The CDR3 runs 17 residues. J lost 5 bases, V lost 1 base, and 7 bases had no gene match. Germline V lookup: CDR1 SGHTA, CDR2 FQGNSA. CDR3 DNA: TGTGCCAGCAGCTTAGAGGGCACTAGCGGGGGGCTAGATACGCAGTATTTT. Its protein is CASSLEGTSGGLDTQYF.

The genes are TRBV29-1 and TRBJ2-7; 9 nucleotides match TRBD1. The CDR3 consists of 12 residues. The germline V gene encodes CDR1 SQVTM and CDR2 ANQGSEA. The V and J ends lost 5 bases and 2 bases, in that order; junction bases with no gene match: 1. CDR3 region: CSVRQGAYEQYF. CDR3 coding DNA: TGCAGCGTTCGACAGGGGGCCTACGAGCAGTACTTC.

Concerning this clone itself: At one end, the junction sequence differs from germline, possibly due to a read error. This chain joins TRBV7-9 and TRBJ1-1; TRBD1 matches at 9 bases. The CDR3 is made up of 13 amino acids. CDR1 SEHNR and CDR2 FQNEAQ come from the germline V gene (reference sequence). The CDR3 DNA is TGTTCCAGCAGCTCACAGGGGGCTGTTGAAGCTTTCTTT. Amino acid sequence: CSSSSQGAVEAFF.

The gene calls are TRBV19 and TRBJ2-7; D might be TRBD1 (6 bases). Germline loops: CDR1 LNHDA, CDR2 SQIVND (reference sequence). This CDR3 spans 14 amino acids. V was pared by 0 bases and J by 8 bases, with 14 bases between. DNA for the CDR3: TGTGCCAGTAGTATAGATCGCAACCAGGGGCAGCAGTACTTC. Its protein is CASSIDRNQGQQYF.

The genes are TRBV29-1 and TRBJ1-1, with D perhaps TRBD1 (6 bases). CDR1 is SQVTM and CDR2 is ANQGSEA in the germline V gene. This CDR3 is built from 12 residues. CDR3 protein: CGATGHNTEAFF. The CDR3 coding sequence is TGCGGGGCGACAGGACACAACACTGAAGCTTTCTTT. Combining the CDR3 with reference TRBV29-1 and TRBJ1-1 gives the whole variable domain SAVISQKPSRDICQRGTSLTIQCQVDSQVTMMFWYRQQPGQSLTLIATANQGSEATYESGFVIDKFPISRPNLTFSTLTVSNMSPEDSSIYLCGATGHNTEAFFGQGTRLTVV.

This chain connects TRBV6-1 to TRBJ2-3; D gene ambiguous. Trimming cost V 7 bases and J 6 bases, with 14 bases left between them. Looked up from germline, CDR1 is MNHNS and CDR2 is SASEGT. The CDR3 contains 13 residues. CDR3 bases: TGTGCCAGCACCCTGTTGGGCGCGGATACGCAGTATTTT. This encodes CASTLLGADTQYF.

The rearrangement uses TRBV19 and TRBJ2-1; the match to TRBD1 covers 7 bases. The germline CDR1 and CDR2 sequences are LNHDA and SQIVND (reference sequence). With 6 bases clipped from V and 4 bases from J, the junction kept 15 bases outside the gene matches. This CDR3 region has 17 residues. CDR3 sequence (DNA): TGTGCCAGTAGCCTACGCTTGGGCAGGGGGAGATACAATGAGCAGTTCTTC. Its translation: CASSLRLGRGRYNEQFF. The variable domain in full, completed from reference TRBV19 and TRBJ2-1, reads DGGITQSPKYLFRKEGQNVTLSCEQNLNHDAMYWYRQDPGQGLRLIYYSQIVNDFQKGDIAEGYSVSREKKESFPLTVTSAQKNPTAFYLCASSLRLGRGRYNEQFFGPGTRLTVL.

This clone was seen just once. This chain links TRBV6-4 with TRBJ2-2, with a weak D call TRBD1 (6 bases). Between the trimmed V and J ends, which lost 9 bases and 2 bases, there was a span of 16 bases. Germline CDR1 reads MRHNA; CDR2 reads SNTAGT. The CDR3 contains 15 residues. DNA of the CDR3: TGTGCCAGAAGCCGCGGACAGCCTAACACCGGGGAGCTGTTTTTT. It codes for CARSRGQPNTGELFF.

CDR3 nucleotides: TGCGCCAGCAGAGGACTAGCGGAAAACTACGAGCAGTACTTC. As protein: CASRGLAENYEQYF. The chain combines TRBV5-1 with TRBJ2-7, with TRBD2 matching over 10 bases. CDR3 length equals 14 residues. Trimming took 5 bases from V and 3 from J; bases not matched to a gene: 5. Germline loops: CDR1 SGHRS, CDR2 YFSETQ. The full variable domain, in which reference TRBV5-1 and TRBJ2-7 provide the parts outside the CDR3, is KAGVTQTPRYLIKTRGQQVTLSCSPISGHRSVSWYQQTPGQGLQFLFEYFSETQRNKGNFPGRFSGRQFSNSRSEMNVSTLELGDSALYLCASRGLAENYEQYFGPGTRLTVT.